This is a list of T cell receptor beta chains from one sample in a study of blood T cells in healthy people across ages. TCRdb re-derived calls from the 5' RACE reads in MiXCR, one entry per CDR3 protein. The table records 1,500,000 or so distinct CDR3 sequences, 40% to 45% of them present only once. The sample taken for sequencing was blood. The receptors originated from a woman between 18 and 29 years old in good health. Each CDR3 is given with its conserved first and last residue.

v_call cdr3_aa
TRBV7-2 CASSSRDRGGYNEQFF
TRBV4-3 CASSREGVGSAYNEQFF
TRBV15 CATSYSGTTYNEQFF
TRBV11-2 CASRPAGKTEGYTF
TRBV4-1 CASSQDGLAAYNEQYF
TRBV20-1 CSARGVRVSNYNEQFF
TRBV2 CASSNRDRVYQETQYF
TRBV20-1 CSEQPTMHKGYTF
TRBV27 CASSFGQNYEQFF
TRBV5-1 CASSLAGVGDEQFF
TRBV20-1 CSARVWDRDGYEQYF
TRBV6-1 CASSEVSSYSYEQYF
TRBV7-7 CASSSTSGSVEQYF
TRBV20-1 CSARDPGHPSNQPQHF
TRBV7-2 CASSPGGLAGEDTQYF
TRBV24-1 CATSEGGLYSSYNEQFF
TRBV12-3/TRBV12-4 CASSRTAIAYEQYF
TRBV12-3/TRBV12-4 CATHHRSLAYNEQFF
TRBV7-9 CASSLRDRDFYEQYF
TRBV11-2 CASSTPGQGTSGGGGSDTQYF
TRBV24-1 CATSVPGQRGSGANVLTF
TRBV5-1 CASSVGAGRTDTQYF
TRBV30 CACWGLAPYNEQYF
TRBV12-3/TRBV12-4 CASSLFGRGTDTQYF
TRBV2 CASRETGTGAFNSPLHF
TRBV4-3 CASSYELVGQGVYGYTF
TRBV7-2 CASSGGGVAKTQYF
TRBV15 CATKGTEGYEQYF
TRBV4-3 CASGQRGQGFYNEQFF
TRBV11-1 CASSLDQLQPQHF
TRBV10-2 CASSVDSLALGETQYF
TRBV12-3/TRBV12-4 CASSRGGNSRGYTF
TRBV7-2 CASSFGRLAGEGKDTQYF
TRBV6-4 CASSDAVGMGGYTF
TRBV9 CASSVGTGRRTQYF
TRBV6-5 CASSRHLAGSYNEQYF
TRBV5-1 CASSGLGANTEAFF
TRBV9 CASSVTSGRTYNEQFF
TRBV2 CASSEQGANNEKLFF
TRBV7-9 CASRPSLLAQYYNEQFF
TRBV12-3/TRBV12-4 CASSLALAGGLLYEQYF
TRBV11-2 CASSVDRGRYEQFF
TRBV6-6 CASSPSAFQPQHF
TRBV5-1 CASSSSAGQGTEAFF
TRBV7-2 CASSSQRGGWETQYF
TRBV14 CASSQGRHPPSTDTQYF
TRBV7-2 CASSLGTVQPQHF
TRBV7-9 CASSLLGLATNEQFF
TRBV4-1 CASSYLGGLGTEAFF
TRBV5-1 CASSQERGSPLHF
TRBV5-1 CASSKTGTASYEQYF
TRBV5-1 CASSFEGGMWETQYF
TRBV5-5 CASSKLVERYKEQFF
TRBV10-3 CAISDPSGIQETQYF
TRBV27 CASSLGPPNTEAFF
TRBV27 CASSFLVTSGNEQFF
TRBV3-1 CASTRTGSTEAFF